A single sample gave rise to the 3 T cell receptor beta chains below, sequenced in a study of T cell repertoires in cytomegalovirus infection. TCRdb redid the calling of the reads with MiXCR, one entry per CDR3 protein. The table records approximately 700,000 distinct CDR3 sequences, roughly a third of them present only once. The source material was PBMCs. Every receptor here comes from a human donor in good health (CMV status not recorded). Some clones in this sample may be carry-over from other donors' samples.

This clonotype was detected a few times. The gene calls are TRBV5-4 and TRBJ1-2; 8 bases match TRBD1. From germline, CDR1 is SGHNT and CDR2 YYREEE (reference sequence). The J segment lost 1 base and the V segment lost 4 bases, leaving 9 bases of the junction unmatched. The CDR3 length is 16 residues. CDR3 region: CASSPTGTGLNYGYTF. CDR3 sequence (DNA): TGTGCCAGCAGCCCCACTGGGACAGGACTTAACTATGGCTACACCTTC.

In the case of this clonotype: An end of the junction does not agree with germline; a read error may underlie this. The V call is TRBV19, the J call TRBJ2-1; 10 bases fit TRBD1. This CDR3 is built from 17 residues. The V gene's germline CDR1 is LNHDA and CDR2 SQIVND (reference sequence). CDR3 bases: TGTGCCAGTAGTCCCCTTTTCACGGGACAGGGGTACAATGAGAAGTTCTTC. It is translated as CASSPLFTGQGYNEKFF.

The table lists this clonotype with many counts. CDR3 nucleotides: TGTGCCAGCAGCTCGAACCAACTAGCGGGAGGGTCAGATACGCAGTATTTT. Encoded protein: CASSSNQLAGGSDTQYF. This chain joins TRBV7-2 and TRBJ2-3; 13 bases map to TRBD2. The junction had 8 bases not matched to a gene; V was cut back by 4 bases and J by 4 bases. The CDR3 runs 17 residues. The germline gives CDR1 SGHTA, CDR2 FQGNSA.